This T cell receptor beta chain stems from a study of CXCR3-negative and CXCR3-positive naive CD8 T cells. The study made its TRB cDNA libraries by 5' RACE, adding UMI labels. TCRdb reprocessed the 5' RACE reads and keeps a single row for each CDR3 protein, giving no DNA. In all, the sample yields approximately 70,000 distinct CDR3 sequences. There are 13 residues in the CDR3. From germline, CDR1 is SGHDN and CDR2 FVKESK. The sample comprised naive CXCR3- CD8+ T cells from blood. Subset specified: CD45RO-CCR7+CD27+CD95- naive CD8+ T cells lacking CXCR3 (TNR3-). The TCR was taken from a human donor in good health. Some clones in this sample may be carry-over from other donors' samples. The genes are TRBV14 and TRBJ2-7; TCRdb calls TRBD1, which cannot be checked without DNA. This CDR3 is CASSRGLTYEQYF.